Shown below are 14 T cell receptor beta chains from a single sample sequenced in a study of molecular identifiers for immune sequencing clone quantification. In TCRdb, the PCR reads were re-called with MiXCR into one record per CDR3 protein. Found here are 63,000 or so distinct CDR3 sequences, around 17% of them singletons; the top ten hold roughly 1.5%. Sequenced material: naive CD8+ T cells from blood, with Jurkat cell RNA spiked in. Subset specified: FACS-sorted CD8+CD4-CCR7+CD45RA+ naive T cells. These receptors all stem from a human donor in good health. Some libraries in this study had Jurkat cell RNA spiked in.

This clonotype occurred many times. The CDR3 loop reads CSASLASPVSEQYF. CDR3 bases: TGCAGTGCTAGTCTGGCTAGCCCTGTTTCCGAGCAGTACTTC. V is TRBV20-1 and J is TRBJ2-7; D is perhaps TRBD2 (5 bases). The length of the CDR3 is 14 residues. V lost 3 bases and J lost 6, with 18 bases in between. From germline, CDR1 is DFQATT and CDR2 SNEGSKA (reference sequence).

Regarding this clonotype: This may be a read error: a much more frequent sequence differs by one nucleotide. The J gene is TRBJ2-7, the V gene TRBV27; TRBD1 matches at 11 bases. CDR3 length equals 15 residues. The ends lost 8 bases at V and 6 bases at J; junction bases unmatched: 12. Germline CDR1 and CDR2: MNHEY and SMNVEV (reference sequence). The CDR3 DNA sequence: TGTGCCAGCGGTTGGACAGGGGGCTTATTCGGCGAGCAGTACTTC. Amino acids: CASGWTGGLFGEQYF.

The table lists this clonotype with many counts. The chain is built from TRBV28 and TRBJ1-1; D is unclear. V lost 2 bases, J lost 3 bases, and 10 bases lay in between. In germline, CDR1 is MDHEN, CDR2 SYDVKM. The CDR3 is made up of 14 amino acids. CDR3 sequence: CASSLRGRDTEAFF. The CDR3 coding sequence is TGTGCCAGCAGTTTACGAGGTAGGGACACTGAAGCTTTCTTT.

This clonotype has a count of ten or more. The CDR3 loop reads CASSIVPYNEQFF. CDR3 nucleotides: TGTGCCAGTAGTATAGTCCCCTACAATGAGCAGTTCTTC. The rearrangement uses TRBV19 and TRBJ2-1, with D uncertain. Germline V gene lookup returns CDR1 LNHDA and CDR2 SQIVND (reference sequence). This CDR3 comprises 13 residues. V shed 1 base and J shed 2 bases, with 3 bases lying between them.

There are many counts of this clonotype. The V call is TRBV7-9, the J call TRBJ1-1, with D unresolved. V shed 5 bases and J shed 7 bases, with 17 bases lying between them. CDR1 and CDR2 from the germline V gene are SEHNR and FQNEAQ (reference sequence). This CDR3 comprises 14 residues. The CDR3 here is CASSPPSVEGEAFF. The CDR3 DNA sequence: TGTGCCAGCAGCCCCCCCAGCGTCGAAGGTGAAGCTTTCTTT.

This clonotype occurred many times. V gene TRBV3-1 combines with J gene TRBJ1-1; 8 bases fit TRBD1. The ends lost 6 bases at V and 1 base at J; junction bases unmatched: 7. CDR3 length: 15 amino acids. CDR1 is LGHDT and CDR2 is YNNKEL in the germline V gene (reference sequence). CDR3 loop: CASRTIGQGNTEAFF. In DNA, the CDR3 is TGTGCCAGCAGGACGATAGGACAGGGGAACACTGAAGCTTTCTTT.

In this sample, this clonotype turned up many times. This chain links TRBV7-6 with TRBJ2-3, with D maybe TRBD2 (6 bases). The CDR3 spans 15 residues. CDR1 is SGHVS, CDR2 FNYEAQ, per germline. Trimming left V 5 bases short and J 0 bases short, with 12 bases between. CDR3 bases: TGTGCCAGCAGCACTGGGGGAGGAAGCACAGATACGCAGTATTTT. Translated, it gives CASSTGGGSTDTQYF.

This clonotype was picked up many times. The chain uses TRBV14 and TRBJ2-3; perhaps TRBD1 as D (5 bases). The CDR3 extends over 18 amino acids. CDR1 is SGHDN and CDR2 is FVKESK in the germline V gene. V lost 1 base to trimming and J lost 2 bases, with 19 bases between them. DNA for the CDR3: TGTGCCAGCAGCCAAGTAAGCCAAAGCAAGGGGTACACAGATACGCAGTATTTT. Translating it yields CASSQVSQSKGYTDTQYF.

The chain is built from TRBV5-8 and TRBJ1-2; TRBD1 matches at 7 bases. The germline V gene encodes CDR1 SGHTS and CDR2 YDEGEE. The CDR3 extends over 14 amino acids. J was trimmed by 7 bases and V by 5 bases; bases with no gene match: 11. As DNA, the CDR3 is TGTGCCAGCAGTACCGACAGGGTTAGTGCTGGCTACACCTTC. Protein sequence: CASSTDRVSAGYTF.

Remarks on this clonotype: A much more abundant neighbour one base away suggests this may be a read error. J is TRBJ2-7 and V is TRBV27, with 12 bases aligning to TRBD2. This CDR3 spans 17 amino acids. Germline V gene lookup returns CDR1 MNHEY and CDR2 SMNVEV (reference sequence). In DNA form, the CDR3 reads TGTGCCAGCCAACCACGACTAGCGGGAGAAAACTCCTACGGGCAGTACTTC. Protein: CASQPRLAGENSYGQYF.

This clonotype was detected many times. This chain uses TRBV12-3 or TRBV12-4 with TRBJ2-3; possibly TRBD1 or TRBD2 for D (5 bases each). The V and J ends lost 5 bases and 4 bases respectively, with 16 bases between them. This CDR3 comprises 15 residues. CDR3 nucleotide sequence: TGTGCCAGCAGTCCGGGGCCCGGGGTCCCAGATACGCAGTATTTT. This sequence encodes CASSPGPGVPDTQYF.

This rearrangement joins TRBV19 to TRBJ2-3; tentative D call: TRBD2 (6 bases). Trimming stripped 5 bases from V and 0 bases from J, with 9 bases between. Germline V gene data show CDR1 as LNHDA and CDR2 as SQIVND (reference sequence). The CDR3 contains 14 residues. CDR3 sequence (DNA): TGTGCCAGTAGTGCCGGGACTAGCACAGATACGCAGTATTTT. Its protein product is CASSAGTSTDTQYF.

In regard to this clonotype: This may be a read error, as it is one base from a much larger clone. V usage is TRBV27 and J usage is TRBJ2-7, with 10 bases aligning to TRBD2. This CDR3 is 17 amino acids long. The germline V gene has CDR1 MNHEY and CDR2 SMNVEV (reference sequence). The CDR3, as DNA: TGTGCCAGCAGTTTATCGGGCCCGGCTAGCGGGAGCCACGAGCGGTACTTC. It codes for CASSLSGPASGSHERYF.

At least ten counts were recorded for this clonotype. This sequence joins TRBV5-1 and TRBJ2-3; 8 bases map to TRBD2. J lost 4 bases, V lost 0 bases, and 10 bases had no gene match. Germline loops: CDR1 SGHRS, CDR2 YFSETQ. The CDR3 loop spans 17 amino acids. The CDR3 loop reads CASSLELAGQHADTQYF. The CDR3 bases are TGCGCCAGCAGCTTGGAGTTAGCGGGGCAGCATGCAGATACGCAGTATTTT.